A selection of T cell receptor beta chains follows, all from one sample in a study of blood T cell repertoires in COVID-19. Using immunoSEQ multiplex PCR, the repertoire was profiled, and TCRdb retains in-frame clones only, with some absent. The sample has around 160,000 clones; nearly 80% are singletons. The sample taken for sequencing was peripheral blood. Source of these receptors: an elderly woman with acute or convalescent COVID-19. CDR3s include the opening cysteine and the closing phenylalanine or tryptophan. The D gene is left open where the match is weak. Where a row states a size, it is once, few, many or the class of an expanded clone; other rows omit it.

D gene: TRBD1
clone size: -
J gene: TRBJ1-5
V gene: TRBV5-5
CDR3 length: 14
CDR3 DNA: TGTGCCAGCAGTTCCGGGACAGGGGTTCAGCCCCAGCATTTT
CDR3 protein: CASSSGTGVQPQHF

D gene: -
clone size: few
J gene: TRBJ1-5
V gene: TRBV5-4
CDR3 length: 15
CDR3 DNA: TGTGCCAGCAGCTTGTGGGGCAGGGGAGTCCAGCCCCAGCATTTT
CDR3 protein: CASSLWGRGVQPQHF

D gene: TRBD1
clone size: -
J gene: TRBJ1-2
V gene: TRBV19
CDR3 length: 15
CDR3 DNA: TGTGCCAGTAGTATAAGGACAGGGGGTGCCTATGGCTACACCTTC
CDR3 protein: CASSIRTGGAYGYTF

D gene: -
clone size: -
J gene: TRBJ1-2
V gene: TRBV7-9
CDR3 length: 16
CDR3 DNA: TGTGCCAGCAGCCCTGACAGGTCCGCTTTCGTCTATGGCTACACCTTC
CDR3 protein: CASSPDRSAFVYGYTF

D gene: -
clone size: few
J gene: TRBJ2-5
V gene: TRBV19
CDR3 length: 15
CDR3 DNA: TGTGCCAGTAGTGCCCGGGACGGAAGGGGGGAGACCCAGTACTTC
CDR3 protein: CASSARDGRGETQYF

D gene: -
clone size: -
J gene: TRBJ1-3
V gene: TRBV6-5
CDR3 length: 11
CDR3 DNA: TGTGCCAGCACTCCTGGAAACACCATATATTTT
CDR3 protein: CASTPGNTIYF

D gene: TRBD1
clone size: -
J gene: TRBJ2-7
V gene: TRBV4-1
CDR3 length: 20
CDR3 DNA: TGCGCCAGCAGCCAAGATTGGGCCCCGGGACAGGGAATAGGGCTCTACGAGCAGTACTTC
CDR3 protein: CASSQDWAPGQGIGLYEQYF

D gene: -
clone size: once
J gene: TRBJ2-3
V gene: TRBV3-1/TRBV3-2
CDR3 length: 15
CDR3 DNA: TGTGCCAGCAGCCAATGGCTAGCTAGCACAGATACGCAGTATTTT
CDR3 protein: CASSQWLASTDTQYF

D gene: -
clone size: -
J gene: TRBJ2-3
V gene: TRBV7-2
CDR3 length: 15
CDR3 DNA: TGTGCCAGCAGCCCAAAAGGAGGGGGGGCAGATACGCAGTATTTT
CDR3 protein: CASSPKGGGADTQYF

D gene: -
clone size: -
J gene: TRBJ1-5
V gene: TRBV27
CDR3 length: 13
CDR3 DNA: TGTGCCAGGCCCCCTAGAGGAGGTCAGCCCCAGCATTTT
CDR3 protein: CARPPRGGQPQHF

D gene: -
clone size: -
J gene: TRBJ1-4
V gene: TRBV9
CDR3 length: 15
CDR3 DNA: TGTGCCAGCAGCGCCGGTGGGGCCCCTAATGAAAAACTGTTTTTT
CDR3 protein: CASSAGGAPNEKLFF